These T cell receptor beta chains were read from a single sample in a study of blood T cells in healthy people across ages. MiXCR, applied by TCRdb to the 5' RACE reads, yields one record per CDR3 protein. The sample has about 1.4 million distinct CDR3 sequences, approximately 59% seen once. Sample: blood. These receptors came from a man aged 18 to 35 in good health. Each CDR3 is given with its conserved first and last residue. Each record gives: clone size, D gene, CDR3 length, V gene, J gene, CDR3 protein, CDR3 DNA. A D gene is named only where the DNA matches it firmly. Size is omitted from some rows. Given values are once, few, many or a class for expanded clones.

size: -; D: -; length: 13; V: TRBV20-1; J: TRBJ2-7; CDR3: CSATAGESYEQYF; DNA: TGCAGTGCTACGGCGGGCGAATCCTACGAGCAGTACTTC
size: few; D: -; length: 15; V: TRBV15; J: TRBJ1-6; CDR3: CATSRDLGLGSPLHF; DNA: TGTGCCACCAGCAGAGATCTGGGGTTAGGTTCACCCCTCCACTTT
size: once; D: -; length: 12; V: TRBV20-1; J: TRBJ1-1; CDR3: CSAGRTRTEAFF; DNA: TGCAGTGCCGGACGGACTCGAACTGAAGCTTTCTTT
size: -; D: -; length: 13; V: TRBV11-2; J: TRBJ2-1; CDR3: CASLGETYNEQFF; DNA: TGTGCCAGTCTCGGCGAAACCTACAATGAGCAGTTCTTC
size: few; D: -; length: 15; V: TRBV5-1; J: TRBJ2-1; CDR3: CASSLAGSQYNEQFF; DNA: TGCGCCAGCAGCTTGGCGGGCAGCCAGTACAATGAGCAGTTCTTC
size: -; D: TRBD1; length: 14; V: TRBV10-3; J: TRBJ2-7; CDR3: CAISADRGSFEQYF; DNA: TGTGCCATCAGCGCGGACAGGGGTTCCTTCGAGCAGTACTTC
size: few; D: -; length: 16; V: TRBV25-1; J: TRBJ2-5; CDR3: CASSDLLGARSETQYF; DNA: TGTGCCAGCAGTGACCTCCTCGGAGCTAGGTCGGAGACCCAGTACTTC
size: -; D: -; length: 15; V: TRBV7-2; J: TRBJ2-1; CDR3: CASSLARGLDNEQFF; DNA: TGTGCCAGCAGCTTAGCGCGGGGGCTAGACAATGAGCAGTTCTTC
size: once; D: TRBD1; length: 14; V: TRBV7-9; J: TRBJ1-4; CDR3: CASSPRRGQEKLFF; DNA: TGTGCCAGCAGCCCACGCAGGGGGCAGGAAAAACTGTTTTTT
size: -; D: -; length: 15; V: TRBV7-2; J: TRBJ2-1; CDR3: CASSSQAENYNEQFF; DNA: TGTGCCAGCAGCTCCCAAGCGGAAAACTACAATGAGCAGTTCTTC